This T cell receptor (beta chain) appears in the sequencing data of a study of blood T cell repertoires in COVID-19. As for the study in general: COVID-19 samples, acute and convalescent, were from the United States, Italy and Spain.

There are 13 residues in the CDR3. Germline assignment: CDR1 LGHDT and CDR2 YNNKEL (reference sequence). Losses at the gene ends were 1 base for V and 10 bases for J; bases not matched to a gene: 6. Authors' methods: Counts of nucleated cells, estimated from reference gene primer amplification, were obtained. TCRdb's copy holds only in-frame clones and misses some; the assay was immunoSEQ multiplex PCR. V, J and clone size reflect that table, while D and trimming were determined from the DNA. The repertoire holds about 210,000 clones, with roughly 90% as singletons. This clonotype was sampled from a woman aged 40 to 55 with acute or convalescent COVID-19. Sequencing was done on a sample of peripheral blood. The V call is TRBV3-1 (or the pseudogene TRBV3-2), the J call TRBJ1-1, with 7 nucleotides matching TRBD1. CDR3 nucleotide sequence: TGTGCCAGCAGCCAAGGGGGACAGTCTGTAGCTTTCTTT. Translation: CASSQGGQSVAFF.